This T cell receptor (beta chain) was found in a study of monozygotic twins with inflammatory bowel disease. UMIs incorporating a 6-nucleotide sample barcode were appended by means of template switching. Nested PCRs of approximately 16 and 9 cycles, two in total, were run on TCRalpha and TCRbeta cDNA. For each CDR3 protein, TCRdb gives one entry from its re-call of the 5' RACE reads, without DNA. The sample includes about 99,000 distinct CDR3 sequences. CDR3 length equals 12 residues. Sequenced material: blood. This receptor was identified in a human donor with ulcerative colitis or Crohn's disease, or a healthy co-twin of an affected twin (not recorded which). The chain couples TRBV12-3 or TRBV12-4 to TRBJ2-1; there is no DNA to check the TCRdb D call of TRBD1. CDR3 sequence: CASTEGFNEQFF.